Each of the 10 T cell receptor beta chains below was sequenced from the same sample in a study of blood T cell repertoires in COVID-19. The table came from immunoSEQ multiplex PCR; TCRdb's copy has only in-frame clones and leaves some out. The data contain around 300,000 clones, more than 70% of them singletons. Sequences were obtained from peripheral blood. Source of these receptors: a young woman with COVID-19, enrolled during active disease.

The chain has TRBV6-5 and TRBJ1-4; TRBD1 might be the D (6 bases). Between the trimmed V and J ends, which lost 0 bases and 6 bases, there was a span of 11 bases. The germline gives CDR1 MNHEY, CDR2 SVGAGI. CDR3 size: 15 residues. CDR3 nucleotide sequence: TGTGCCAGCAGTTACTCGGGGGCGCGGGATGAAAAACTGTTTTTT. Amino acids: CASSYSGARDEKLFF.

V gene TRBV28 combines with J gene TRBJ1-2; D unclear. This CDR3 has 12 residues. V lost 7 bases and J 1 base, leaving 7 bases between the germline ends. Germline-derived CDR1 and CDR2 are MDHEN and SYDVKM. CDR3 sequence (DNA): TGTGCCAGCACCAAAAATAACTATGGCTACACCTTC. Translating it yields CASTKNNYGYTF.

The chain links TRBV5-1 to TRBJ2-1, with 8 bases identical to TRBD2. The CDR3 consists of 13 residues. CDR1 is SGHRS and CDR2 is YFSETQ in the germline V gene. Trimming took 5 bases from V and 8 from J; bases not matched to a gene: 6. CDR3 in amino acids: CASSKGGGHEQFF. CDR3 nucleotide sequence: TGCGCCAGCAGTAAAGGCGGGGGGCATGAGCAGTTCTTC.

This chain links TRBV4-2 with TRBJ2-5; no firm D call. The CDR3 covers 12 residues. Deletions cut 1 base from V and 8 bases from J, with 8 bases between. CDR1 is LGHNA and CDR2 is YNFKEQ in the germline V gene. CDR3 coding DNA: TGTGCCAGCAGCCAAGCTAGTGGCACCCAGTACTTC. This codes for CASSQASGTQYF.

The rearrangement uses TRBV29-1 and TRBJ1-1; D is unclear. V lost 5 bases and J 1 base, leaving 5 bases between the germline ends. CDR3 length: 11 residues. Germline assignment: CDR1 SQVTM and CDR2 ANQGSEA. CDR3 in amino acids: CSVPGNTEAFF. As DNA, the CDR3 is TGCAGCGTTCCCGGGAACACTGAAGCTTTCTTT.

V is TRBV3-1 (or the pseudogene TRBV3-2) and J is TRBJ2-2, with a tentative D call TRBD1 (5 bases). Trimming shortened V by 4 bases and J by 4 bases, and 13 bases separated the two germline ends. The CDR3 is 15 residues long. Germline CDR1 and CDR2: LGHDT and YNNKEL (reference sequence). CDR3 amino acids: CASSPPFQGTGELFF. CDR3 coding DNA: TGTGCCAGCAGCCCGCCTTTTCAGGGCACCGGGGAGCTGTTTTTT.

Of note for this clone: Other DNA sequences in the same sample also yield this CDR3. The chain is built from TRBV28 and TRBJ1-1, with D possibly being TRBD1 (6 bases). There are 13 residues in the CDR3. V dropped 4 bases and J dropped 2 bases, with 8 bases sitting between them. The germline gives CDR1 MDHEN, CDR2 SYDVKM. The CDR3 coding sequence is TGTGCCAGCAGTTGGGGGGGCAACACTGAAGCTTTCTTT. It specifies CASSWGGNTEAFF. Drawing the rest from reference TRBV28 and TRBJ1-1, the complete variable domain is DVKVTQSSRYLVKRTGEKVFLECVQDMDHENMFWYRQDPGLGLRLIYFSYDVKMKEKGDIPEGYSVSREKKERFSLILESASTNQTSMYLCASSWGGNTEAFFGQGTRLTVV.

The chain has TRBV2 and TRBJ2-3, with 9 bases aligning to TRBD1. This CDR3 has 15 amino acids. J was trimmed by 2 bases and V by 8 bases; bases with no gene match: 8. The germline gives CDR1 SNHLY, CDR2 FYNNEI. The CDR3 loop reads CASGSRTGATDTQYF. DNA of the CDR3: TGTGCCAGCGGATCTCGGACAGGGGCCACAGATACGCAGTATTTT.

This chain uses TRBV4-2 with TRBJ1-1, with TRBD1 matching 7 bases. The germline V gene encodes CDR1 LGHNA and CDR2 YNFKEQ. V lost 3 bases to trimming and J lost 2 bases; unmatched junction nucleotides: 9. The CDR3 is 16 residues long. This chain's CDR3 is CASSHHYRDSNTEAFF. Here the CDR3 DNA reads TGTGCCAGCAGCCATCACTACCGGGACAGTAACACTGAAGCTTTCTTT.

V is TRBV2 and J is TRBJ1-3; the match to TRBD1 covers 7 bases. V lost 6 bases, J lost 0 bases, and 8 bases stayed unmatched. The CDR3 consists of 16 residues. The germline V gene encodes CDR1 SNHLY and CDR2 FYNNEI. The CDR3 nucleotides read TGTGCCAGCAGAGGTACAGGGGCCCACTCTGGAAACACCATATATTTT. Protein: CASRGTGAHSGNTIYF.